This T cell receptor (beta chain) is from a study of CD8+CD57+ T cells in acquired aplastic anemia. Across the whole study: Yields of DNA that came from sorted CD4+ and CD8+ cells averaged about 2.9 ug. Overall study findings and caveats: Both patients and controls carried the same twenty-nine CD8+ CDR3 sequences.

Genomic DNA, serving as template, underwent TCR beta VDJ and CDR3 profiling. Via MiXCR, TCRdb re-called the reads, giving one row per CDR3 protein. The table lists around 170,000 distinct CDR3 sequences, 63% of them singletons. With 3 bases clipped from V and 6 bases from J, the junction kept 5 bases outside the gene matches. The CDR3 sequence is 14 residues long. The germline CDR1 and CDR2 sequences are SGHTA and FQGNSA. There are a few counts of this clonotype. What it recognizes is unknown. This TCR was recovered from a human donor in good health. This chain links TRBV7-2 with TRBJ2-3; TRBD2 matches at 8 bases. Specimen: sorted CD4+, CD8+, or CD8+CD57+ T cells (not recorded which) from PBMCs. CDR3 region: CASSFGGAGDTQYF. DNA of the CDR3: TGTGCCAGCAGCTTCGGGGGGGCCGGCGATACGCAGTATTTT.